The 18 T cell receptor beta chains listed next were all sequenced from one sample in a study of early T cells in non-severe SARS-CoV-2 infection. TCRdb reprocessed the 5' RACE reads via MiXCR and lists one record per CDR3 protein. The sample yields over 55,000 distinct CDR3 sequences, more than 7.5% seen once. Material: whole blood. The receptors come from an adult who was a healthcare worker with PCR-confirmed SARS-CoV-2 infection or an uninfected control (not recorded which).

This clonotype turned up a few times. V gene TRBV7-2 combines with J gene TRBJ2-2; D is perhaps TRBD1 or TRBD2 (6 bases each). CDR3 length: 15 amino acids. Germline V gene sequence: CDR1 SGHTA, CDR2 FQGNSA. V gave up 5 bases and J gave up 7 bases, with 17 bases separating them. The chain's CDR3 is CASSTHGGWGGELFF. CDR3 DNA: TGTGCCAGCAGCACCCACGGGGGCTGGGGCGGGGAGCTGTTTTTT.

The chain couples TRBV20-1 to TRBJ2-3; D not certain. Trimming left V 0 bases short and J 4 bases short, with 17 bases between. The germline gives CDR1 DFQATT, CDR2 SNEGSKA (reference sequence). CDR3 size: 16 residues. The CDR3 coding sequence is TGCAGTGCTAGAGACCGGACCCGAGGATCATCAGATACGCAGTATTTT. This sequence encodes CSARDRTRGSSDTQYF.

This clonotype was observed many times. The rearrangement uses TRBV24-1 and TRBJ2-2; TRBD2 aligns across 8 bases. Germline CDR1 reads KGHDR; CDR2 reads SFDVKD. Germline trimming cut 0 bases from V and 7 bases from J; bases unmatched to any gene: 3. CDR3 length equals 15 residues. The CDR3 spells CATSDLAGGGGELFF. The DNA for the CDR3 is TGTGCCACCAGTGATTTGGCGGGGGGCGGCGGGGAGCTGTTTTTT.

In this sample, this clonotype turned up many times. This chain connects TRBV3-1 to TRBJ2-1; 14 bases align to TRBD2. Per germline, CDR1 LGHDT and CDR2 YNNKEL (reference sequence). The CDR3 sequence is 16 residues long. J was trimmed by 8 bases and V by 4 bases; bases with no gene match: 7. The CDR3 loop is CASSLPGLAGEYEQFF. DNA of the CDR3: TGTGCCAGCAGCCTGCCGGGACTAGCGGGAGAATATGAGCAGTTCTTC.

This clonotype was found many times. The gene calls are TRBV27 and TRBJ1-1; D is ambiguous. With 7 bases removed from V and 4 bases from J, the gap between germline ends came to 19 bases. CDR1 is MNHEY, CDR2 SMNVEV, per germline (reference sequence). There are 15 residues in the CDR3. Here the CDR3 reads CASKPQTHQSTEAFF. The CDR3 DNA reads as TGTGCCAGCAAGCCGCAAACTCATCAAAGCACTGAAGCTTTCTTT.

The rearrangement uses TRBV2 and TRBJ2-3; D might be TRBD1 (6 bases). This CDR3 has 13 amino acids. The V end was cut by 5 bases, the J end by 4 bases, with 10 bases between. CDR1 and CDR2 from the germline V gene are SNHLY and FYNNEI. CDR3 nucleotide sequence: TGTGCCAGCAGTCGGACAGTCTCAGATACGCAGTATTTT. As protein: CASSRTVSDTQYF.

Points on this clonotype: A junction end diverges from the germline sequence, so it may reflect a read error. The chain's CDR3 is CVSSQPFTGTDTQYF. CDR3 coding DNA: TGTGTCAGCAGCCAACCCTTTACTGGCACAGATACGCAGTATTTT. The chain uses TRBV4-2 and TRBJ2-3; D remains unclear. The V gene's germline CDR1 is LGHNA and CDR2 YNFKEQ. CDR3 length: 15 residues.

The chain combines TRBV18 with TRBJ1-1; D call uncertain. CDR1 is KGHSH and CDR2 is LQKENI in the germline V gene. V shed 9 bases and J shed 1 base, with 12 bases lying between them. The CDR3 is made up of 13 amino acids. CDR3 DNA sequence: TGTGCCAGTTCCGATCTGACGAACACTGAAGCTTTCTTT. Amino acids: CASSDLTNTEAFF.

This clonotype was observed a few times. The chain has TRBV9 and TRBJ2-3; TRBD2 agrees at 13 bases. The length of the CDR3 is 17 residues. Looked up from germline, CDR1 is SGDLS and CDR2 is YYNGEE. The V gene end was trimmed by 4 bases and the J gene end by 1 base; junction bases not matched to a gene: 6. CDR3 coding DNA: TGTGCCAGCAGCACCCGACTAGCGGGAGGCGGCACAGATACGCAGTATTTT. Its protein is CASSTRLAGGGTDTQYF.

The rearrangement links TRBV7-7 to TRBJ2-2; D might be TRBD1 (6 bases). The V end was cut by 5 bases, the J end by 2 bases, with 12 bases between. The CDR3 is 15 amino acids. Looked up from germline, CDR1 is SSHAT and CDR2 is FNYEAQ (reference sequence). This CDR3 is CASSPRGFNTGELFF. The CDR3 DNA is TGTGCCAGCAGCCCGAGGGGGTTCAACACCGGGGAGCTGTTTTTT.

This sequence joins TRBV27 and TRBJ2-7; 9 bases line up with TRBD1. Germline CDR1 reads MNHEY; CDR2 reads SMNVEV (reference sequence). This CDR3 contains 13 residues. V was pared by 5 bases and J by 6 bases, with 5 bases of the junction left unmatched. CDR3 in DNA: TGTGCCAGCAGTCCGGGACAGGGAATCGAGCAGTACTTC. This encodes CASSPGQGIEQYF.

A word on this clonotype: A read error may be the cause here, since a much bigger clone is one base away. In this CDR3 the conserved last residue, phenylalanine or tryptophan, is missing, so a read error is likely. CDR3 coding DNA: TGTGCCAGCAGAGCTGGGACTCCGGAGGAGCAGTACCTC. Translated: CASRAGTPEEQYL. The V and J genes are TRBV2 and TRBJ2-7; possible D gene TRBD2, 6 bases. The germline V and J ends were trimmed by 6 bases and 7 bases, with 16 bases remaining between them. The CDR3 spans 13 residues. Per germline, CDR1 SNHLY and CDR2 FYNNEI.

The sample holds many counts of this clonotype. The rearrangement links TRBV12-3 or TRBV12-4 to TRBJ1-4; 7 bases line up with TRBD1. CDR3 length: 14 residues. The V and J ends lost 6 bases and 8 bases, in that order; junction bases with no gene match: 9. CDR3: CASRSRGRGEKLFF. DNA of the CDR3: TGTGCCAGCAGATCTCGAGGCAGGGGGGAAAAACTGTTTTTT.

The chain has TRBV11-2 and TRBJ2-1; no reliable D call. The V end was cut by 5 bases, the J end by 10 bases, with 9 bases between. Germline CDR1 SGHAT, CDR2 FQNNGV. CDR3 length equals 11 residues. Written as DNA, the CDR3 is TGTGCCAGCAGCCCCCAAATAGAGCAGTTCTTC. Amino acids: CASSPQIEQFF.

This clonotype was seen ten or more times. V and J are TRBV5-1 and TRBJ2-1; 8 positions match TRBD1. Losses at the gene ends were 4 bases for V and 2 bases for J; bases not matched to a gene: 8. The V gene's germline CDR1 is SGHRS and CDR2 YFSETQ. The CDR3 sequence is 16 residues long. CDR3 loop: CASSPVGQGPYNEQFF. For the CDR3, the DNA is TGCGCCAGCAGCCCGGTAGGACAGGGTCCCTACAATGAGCAGTTCTTC.

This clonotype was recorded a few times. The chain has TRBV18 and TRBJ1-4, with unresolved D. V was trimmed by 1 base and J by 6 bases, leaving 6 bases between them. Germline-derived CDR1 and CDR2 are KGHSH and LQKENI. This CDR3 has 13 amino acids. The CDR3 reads CASSPLRDEKLFF. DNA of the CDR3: TGTGCCAGCTCACCACTACGCGATGAAAAACTGTTTTTT.

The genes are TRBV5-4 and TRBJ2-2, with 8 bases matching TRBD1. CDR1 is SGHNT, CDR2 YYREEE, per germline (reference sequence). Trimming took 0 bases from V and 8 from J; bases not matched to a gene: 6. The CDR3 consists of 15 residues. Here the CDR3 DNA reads TGTGCCAGCAGCTTGGGGGACAGGTACTCAGGGGAGCTGTTTTTT. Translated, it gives CASSLGDRYSGELFF.

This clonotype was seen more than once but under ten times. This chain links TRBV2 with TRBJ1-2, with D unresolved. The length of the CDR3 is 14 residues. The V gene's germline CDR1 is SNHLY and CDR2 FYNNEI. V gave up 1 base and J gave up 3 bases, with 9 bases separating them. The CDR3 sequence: CASSEGALDYGYTF. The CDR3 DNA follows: TGTGCCAGCAGTGAAGGGGCTCTTGACTATGGCTACACCTTC. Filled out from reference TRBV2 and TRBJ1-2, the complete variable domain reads EPEVTQTPSHQVTQMGQEVILRCVPISNHLYFYWYRQILGQKVEFLVSFYNNEISEKSEIFDDQFSVERPDGSNFTLKIRSTKLEDSAMYFCASSEGALDYGYTFGSGTRLTVV.